This T cell receptor beta chain was identified in a study of Ad26.COV2.S vaccination and SARS-CoV-2 variants. Findings of the study overall: Following vaccination, spike-specific CD8+ and CD4+ T cell responses reportedly exhibited substantial breadth. From the TCR breadth and depth analyses, total T cell responses may have been underestimated.

Between the trimmed V and J ends, which lost 7 bases and 6 bases, there was a span of 10 bases. Germline CDR1 LNHNV, CDR2 YYDKDF (reference sequence). The CDR3 spans 13 residues. Comments on this clone: Its antigen is unknown.

Treatment reported: approximately 18 received Ad26.COV2.S at low or high dose, single or two shots; roughly five received placebo; per-sample allocation not given. Day 63 after the first vaccine or placebo injection was the time point for sampling. This Boston cohort included adults aged 18-55 years. Profiled with immunoSEQ multiplex PCR; TCRdb holds only in-frame clones, not every one. This table has over 400,000 clones, 80% to 90% appearing once. The TCR sequence derives from a person between 18 and 60 years old who received the Ad26.COV2.S COVID-19 vaccine or a placebo. The chain uses TRBV15 and TRBJ1-6, with no clear D. The source material was peripheral blood, sampled in a trial of Ad26.COV2.S vaccine versus placebo. In DNA, the CDR3 is TGTGCCACCACCCAGCGTCCTAATTCACCCCTCCACTTT. This codes for CATTQRPNSPLHF.